This record looks at one T cell receptor (beta chain) sequence and its context. V trimming: 3 bases; J trimming: 1 base; junction bases outside the gene matches: 6. This CDR3 spans 18 amino acids. Germline CDR1 and CDR2: MNHEY and SMNVEV (reference sequence). This sample is part of a study of blood T cell repertoires in COVID-19. About the research overall: The cDNA or gDNA used as material had been derived from T cells, B-cell-depleted T cells, or PBMCs.

Adults between roughly 18 and 95 years of age took part from approximately 24 US areas. Original analysis: It was from reference gene primer amplification that nucleated cell counts were estimated. Here immunoSEQ multiplex PCR was the method, and the copy in TCRdb shows in-frame clones only, minus some. V and J calls and clone size are copied from that table; D and trimming were computed from the DNA. The data show about 220,000 clones, roughly 89% seen once. Sequenced sample: PBMCs or T cells enriched from blood (not recorded which). The clonotype was recovered from a woman in her thirties or forties with acute COVID-19. V gene TRBV27 combines with J gene TRBJ2-3, with TRBD2 matching 14 bases. The CDR3 bases are TGTGCCAGCAGTTTGGGACTAGCGGGGGTTGGGGGCACAGATACGCAGTATTTT. Translated: CASSLGLAGVGGTDTQYF.